This TCR beta chain was identified in a study of cytomegalovirus exposure and HLA in healthy donors. Study context: Roughly 179 million T cells yielded roughly 120 million unique TCR beta sequences, as an earlier analysis found. Assignment to the Caucasian-associated ancestry cluster applied to around 76% of the approximately 420 genotyped donors.

PCR amplification relied on 60 Vbeta primers (plus 13 Jbeta primers). TCRdb's table, derived via immunoSEQ multiplex PCR, lists solely in-frame clones and lacks some. This sample's clone table lists about 79,000 clones. V was pared by 4 bases and J by 6 bases, with 13 bases between. The CDR3 has 14 residues. Germline V lookup: CDR1 SGHVS, CDR2 FQNEAQ. Turning to this clone: Its target is not known.

Study-wide findings and caveats: Later, TCR association rates were found to vary by HLA locus, highest for DRB1 and lowest for HLA-C. Cytomegalovirus association was listed for 150 or so TCR beta chains.

The sequencing input was PBMCs. The chain links TRBV7-8 to TRBJ1-5, with D possibly being TRBD1 (5 bases). The sequence was collected from a young man in good health and CMV-seronegative. Here the CDR3 reads CASSSGPGGQPQHF. The CDR3, as DNA: TGTGCCAGCAGCTCGGGCCCCGGGGGTCAGCCCCAGCATTTT.